In this sample, the clone carrying this T cell receptor beta chain turned up many times. The data stem from a study of regulatory T cells in long-lasting Graves disease. The sample's time point: newly diagnosed GD, antithyroid drugs for less than 3 months. Researchers made the TCR library from RNA that was extracted from PBMCs. CDR3 regions were amplified by Arm-PCR using iRepertoire HTBI primers to build TCR beta libraries. TCRdb itself ran the multiplex PCR reads through MiXCR, one entry per CDR3 protein. The data show roughly 260,000 distinct CDR3 sequences, 15% to 20% seen once. A further study also used this sample, focusing on T cells in Graves' hyperthyroidism and ophthalmopathy. This second study notes: Uncontrolled infection, other autoimmune disease, pregnancy or lactation barred patients from enrollment. Each diagnosis was grounded in clinical symptoms, serum thyroxine and TRAb, thyroid ultrasound, and orbital computed tomography. During a first-round RT-PCR of the TCR CDR3, the HTBI primer set was used.

This material consisted of peripheral blood mononuclear cells (PBMCs), taken at new diagnosis, from a patient treated with antithyroid drugs. The TCR was taken from a woman in her 30s with Graves disease.

This CDR3 reads CASSFGPGTGGEKLFF. CDR3 nucleotides: TGTGCCAGCAGCTTTGGGCCCGGGACAGGAGGTGAAAAACTGTTTTTT. This chain connects TRBV7-9 to TRBJ1-4; 8 nucleotides match TRBD1. With V trimmed by 3 bases and J by 7 bases, 10 bases remained unmatched. CDR3 size: 16 residues. CDR1 is SEHNR and CDR2 is FQNEAQ in the germline V gene (reference sequence).